This note documents a single T cell receptor (beta chain) sequence. Here immunoSEQ multiplex PCR was the method, and the copy in TCRdb shows in-frame clones only, minus some. The sample includes 200,000 to 300,000 clones, around 81% seen only once; the top ten take 6.5% to 9%. Losses at the gene ends were 4 bases for V and 2 bases for J; bases not matched to a gene: 2. The germline gives CDR1 SQVTM, CDR2 ANQGSEA. The CDR3 covers 12 residues. This sample was taken from a study of blood T cell repertoires in COVID-19. The chain carries TRBV29-1 and TRBJ2-7, with 7 bases lining up with TRBD1. What was sequenced was peripheral blood. The TCR originated in a woman of 80 years or more with COVID-19, enrolled during active disease. As DNA, the CDR3 is TGCAGCGTTGTCGGGACAGCCTACGAGCAGTACTTC. Protein sequence: CSVVGTAYEQYF.